This entry features one TCR beta chain sequence. The CDR3 runs 13 residues. Germline V gives CDR1 SGHNT, CDR2 YENEEA. This sample's RNA came from whole unsorted tissue. This non-tumor lung sample came from over 3 cm beyond the tumor edge. These data originate in a study of tumor and adjacent non-tumor tissue in lung cancer. TCRbeta libraries were built with three rounds of nested PCR, modified from ARM-PCR. Each CDR3 protein is one row after TCRdb ran MiXCR on the multiplex PCR reads. The sample holds approximately 100,000 distinct CDR3 sequences, 55% to 65% seen once. The sample was distant non-tumor lung tissue. The rearrangement links TRBV11-3 to TRBJ2-5; D not resolved. The clonotype comes from a man aged 30 to 39 with non-small cell lung cancer. This CDR3 reads CTISVNLGETQYF. The CDR3 DNA is TGTACCATCAGTGTGAATCTGGGGGAGACCCAGTACTTC. Full variable domain (remainder filled in from reference TRBV11-3 and TRBJ2-5): EAGVVQSPRYKIIEKKQPVAFWCNPISGHNTLYWYLQNLGQGPELLIRYENEEAVDDSQLPKDRFSAERLKGVDSTLKIQPAELGDSAVYLCTISVNLGETQYFGPGTRLLVL.